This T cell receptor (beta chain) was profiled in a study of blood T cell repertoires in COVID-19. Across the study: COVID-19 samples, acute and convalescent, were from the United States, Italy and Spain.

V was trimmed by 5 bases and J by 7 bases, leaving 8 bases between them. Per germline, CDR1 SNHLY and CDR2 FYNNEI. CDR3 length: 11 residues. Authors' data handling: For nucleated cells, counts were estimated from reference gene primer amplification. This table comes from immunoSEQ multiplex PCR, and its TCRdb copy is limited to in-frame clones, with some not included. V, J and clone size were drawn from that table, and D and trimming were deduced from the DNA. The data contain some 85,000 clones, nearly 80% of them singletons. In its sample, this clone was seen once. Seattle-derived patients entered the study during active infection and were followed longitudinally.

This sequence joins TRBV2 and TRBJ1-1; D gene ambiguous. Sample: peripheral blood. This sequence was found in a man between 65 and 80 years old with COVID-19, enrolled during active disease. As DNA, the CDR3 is TGTGCCAGCAGTTATGCTATTGAAGCTTTCTTT. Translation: CASSYAIEAFF.